This T cell receptor beta chain is from a study of blood T cell repertoires in COVID-19. Study-wide context: Sources were T cells, B-cell-depleted T cells, or PBMCs; the material itself was cDNA or gDNA.

The germline V gene encodes CDR1 SEHNR and CDR2 FQNEAQ (reference sequence). The CDR3 spans 14 residues. Trimming removed 9 bases at V and 7 bases at J, with 18 bases between. Sequencing was performed with immunoSEQ multiplex PCR; in TCRdb, only in-frame clones are kept and a portion is missing. The sample holds roughly 100,000 clones; over 80% are singletons and the top ten take around 16%. The sequenced sample consisted of peripheral blood. This TCR was sampled from a man aged 45-65 years with acute or convalescent COVID-19. The chain uses TRBV7-9 and TRBJ2-2; weak D call: TRBD2 (5 bases). The CDR3 loop reads CASQRGNQIGELFF. The CDR3 DNA sequence: TGTGCCAGTCAGAGAGGGAATCAAATCGGGGAGCTGTTTTTT.